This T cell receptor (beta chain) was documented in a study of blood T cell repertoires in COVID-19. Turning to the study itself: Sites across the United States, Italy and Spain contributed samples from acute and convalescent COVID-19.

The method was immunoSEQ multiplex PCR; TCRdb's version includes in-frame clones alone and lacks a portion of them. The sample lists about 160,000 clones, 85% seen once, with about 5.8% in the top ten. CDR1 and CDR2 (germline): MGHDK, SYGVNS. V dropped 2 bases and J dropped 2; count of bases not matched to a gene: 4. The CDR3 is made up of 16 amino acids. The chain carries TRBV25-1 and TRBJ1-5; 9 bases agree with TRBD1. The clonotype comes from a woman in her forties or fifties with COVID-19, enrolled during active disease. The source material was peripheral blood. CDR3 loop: CASSEAGQGGNQPQHF. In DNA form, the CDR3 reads TGTGCCAGCAGTGAAGCGGGACAGGGAGGCAATCAGCCCCAGCATTTT.